This T cell receptor beta chain was documented in a study of T cell changes during pregnancy in multiple sclerosis. Generated by immunoSEQ multiplex PCR, the TCRdb table keeps only in-frame clones and is missing some. Altogether fewer than 110,000 clones are present, just under 95% being singletons, with the ten largest covering about 0.78%. Germline CDR1 LGHNA, CDR2 YSLEER. This CDR3 region has 17 residues. Trimming pared 1 base from V and 3 bases from J, leaving 19 bases between. The V and J genes are TRBV4-3 and TRBJ2-7; tentatively, D is TRBD1 (5 bases). This TCR derives from a female donor in good health, enrolled as a control in a pregnancy study. Source: peripheral blood, taken in the third trimester of pregnancy. The CDR3 region is CASSQAFLGIGDYEQYF. CDR3 nucleotide sequence: TGCGCCAGCAGCCAAGCTTTTCTGGGCATAGGGGACTACGAGCAGTACTTC.